This T cell receptor (beta chain) was documented in a study of T cell responses to AZD1222 COVID-19 vaccine. Study overall: Second-dose intervals of approximately 4 or approximately 12 weeks were pooled. General study findings and limits: Mostly white British, mostly female donors; authors suggested clonal diversity may be underestimated.

In the case of this clone: Its antigen remains unknown.

Unmatched junction bases numbered 17, after V lost 4 bases and J lost 6 bases. Germline CDR1 reads SGDLS; CDR2 reads YYNGEE. The CDR3 contains 17 residues. Profiling relied on immunoSEQ multiplex PCR, and the TCRdb table lists in-frame clones only, not all of them. This table holds around 130,000 clones, about 86% found once. The receptor comes from an adult in good health. The J gene is TRBJ2-7, the V gene TRBV9; 9 positions agree with TRBD2. The sequencing used peripheral blood, collected on day 0 of AZD1222 vaccination. DNA for the CDR3: TGTGCCAGCAGCTCAGCGGAGCCGGGACTAGCTCCGGGCGAGCAGTACTTC. Its translation: CASSSAEPGLAPGEQYF.